This T cell receptor (beta chain) was captured in a study of prognosis after radiotherapy for stage I lung cancer. Study as a whole: More than twelve of the patients presented with newly diagnosed primary stage I lung tumors; a few had oligometastatic NSCLC following surgical resection of the primary tumor. Ages of the approximately 13 men and 5 to 7 women ranged 53 to 84 years, median approximately 74. General study findings and limits: Stereotactic body radiation therapy was followed by a fall in unique TCR clone counts, with a median of about 9,700 versus 6,500.

This clonotype was detected only a few times. What it binds is unknown. A far larger clone lies a single base away; this is likely a read error. The study amplified the TCR beta CDR3 region from genomic DNA. This amplification was carried out by two rounds of multiplex PCR. Amplification during the initial PCR round employed primers specific to each TRBV and TRBJ gene. In TCRdb, the multiplex PCR reads were re-called with MiXCR into one record per CDR3 protein. The profile shows fewer than 20,000 distinct CDR3 sequences, roughly 40% of them singletons. For each of two time points, an approximately 6-milliliter draw of peripheral blood was taken. The CDR3 is 13 residues long. Losses at the gene ends were 3 bases for V and 10 bases for J; bases not matched to a gene: 6. CDR1 is SEHNR, CDR2 FQNEAQ, per germline (reference sequence).

V usage is TRBV7-9 and J usage is TRBJ2-1; 7 nucleotides align to TRBD2. The specimen comprised PBMCs, sampled before or after stereotactic body radiation therapy (not recorded which). The sequence came from a donor aged 50 or older with non-small cell lung cancer. CDR3 DNA: TGTGCCAGCAGCTTCGGGGGGTCCTACGAGCAGTTCTTC. It codes for CASSFGGSYEQFF.